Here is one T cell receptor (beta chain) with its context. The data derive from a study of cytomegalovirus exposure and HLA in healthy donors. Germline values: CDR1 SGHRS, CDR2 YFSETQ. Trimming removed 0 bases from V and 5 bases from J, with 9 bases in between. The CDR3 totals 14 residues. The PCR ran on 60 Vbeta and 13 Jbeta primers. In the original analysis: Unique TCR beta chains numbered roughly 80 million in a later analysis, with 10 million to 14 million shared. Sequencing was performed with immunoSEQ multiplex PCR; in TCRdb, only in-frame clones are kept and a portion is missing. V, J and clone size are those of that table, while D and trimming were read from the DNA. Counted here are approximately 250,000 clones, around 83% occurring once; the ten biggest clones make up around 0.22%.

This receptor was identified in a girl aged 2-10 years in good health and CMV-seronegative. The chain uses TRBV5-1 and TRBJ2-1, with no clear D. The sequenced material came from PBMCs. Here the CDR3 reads CASSLVILNNEQFF. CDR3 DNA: TGCGCCAGCAGCTTGGTTATCCTAAACAATGAGCAGTTCTTC.